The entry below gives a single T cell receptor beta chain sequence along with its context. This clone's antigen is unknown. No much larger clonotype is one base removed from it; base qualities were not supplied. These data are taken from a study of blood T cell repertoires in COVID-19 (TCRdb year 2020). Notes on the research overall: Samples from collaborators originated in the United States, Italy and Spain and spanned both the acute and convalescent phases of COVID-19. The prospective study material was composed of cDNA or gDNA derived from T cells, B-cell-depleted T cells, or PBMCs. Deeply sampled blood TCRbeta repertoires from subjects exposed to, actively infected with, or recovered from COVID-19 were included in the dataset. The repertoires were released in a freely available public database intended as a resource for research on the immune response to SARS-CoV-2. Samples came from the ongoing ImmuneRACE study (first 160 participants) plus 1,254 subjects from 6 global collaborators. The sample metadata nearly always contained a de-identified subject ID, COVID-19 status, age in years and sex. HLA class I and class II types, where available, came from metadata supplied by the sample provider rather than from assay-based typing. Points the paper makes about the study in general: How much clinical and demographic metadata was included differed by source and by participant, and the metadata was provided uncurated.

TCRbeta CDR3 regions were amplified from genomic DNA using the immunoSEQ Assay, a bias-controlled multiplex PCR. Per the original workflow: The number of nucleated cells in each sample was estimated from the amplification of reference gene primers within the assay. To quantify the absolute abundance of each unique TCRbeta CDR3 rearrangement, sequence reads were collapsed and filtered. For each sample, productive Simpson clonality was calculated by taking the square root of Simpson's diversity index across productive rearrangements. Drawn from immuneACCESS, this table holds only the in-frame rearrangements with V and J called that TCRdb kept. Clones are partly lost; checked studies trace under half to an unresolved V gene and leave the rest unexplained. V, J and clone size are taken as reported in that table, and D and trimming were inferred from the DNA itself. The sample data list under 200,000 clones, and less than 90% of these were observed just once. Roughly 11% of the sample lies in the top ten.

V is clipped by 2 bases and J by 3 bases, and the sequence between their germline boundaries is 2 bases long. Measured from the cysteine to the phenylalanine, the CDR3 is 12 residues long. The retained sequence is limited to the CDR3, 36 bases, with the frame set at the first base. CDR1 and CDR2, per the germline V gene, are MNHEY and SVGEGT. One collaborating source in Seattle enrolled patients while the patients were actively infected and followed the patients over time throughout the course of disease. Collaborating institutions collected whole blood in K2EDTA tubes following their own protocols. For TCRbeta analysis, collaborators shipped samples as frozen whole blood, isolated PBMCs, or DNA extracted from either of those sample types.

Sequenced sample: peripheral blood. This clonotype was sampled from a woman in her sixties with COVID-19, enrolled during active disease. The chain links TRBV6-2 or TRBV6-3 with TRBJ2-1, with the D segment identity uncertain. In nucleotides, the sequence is TGTGCCAGCAGTTACCGCTACAATGAGCAGTTCTTC. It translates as CASSYRYNEQFF.